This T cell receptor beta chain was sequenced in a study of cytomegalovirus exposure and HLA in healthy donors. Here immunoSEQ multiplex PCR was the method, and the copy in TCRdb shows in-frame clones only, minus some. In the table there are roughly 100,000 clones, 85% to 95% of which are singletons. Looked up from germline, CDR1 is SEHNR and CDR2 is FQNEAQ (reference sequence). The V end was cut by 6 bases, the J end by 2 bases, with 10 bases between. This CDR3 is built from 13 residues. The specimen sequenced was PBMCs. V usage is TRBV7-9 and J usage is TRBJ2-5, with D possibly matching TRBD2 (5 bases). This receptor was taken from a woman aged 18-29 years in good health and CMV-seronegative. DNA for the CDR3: TGTGCCAGCAGACGGCCGGGACAAGAGACCCAGTACTTC. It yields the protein CASRRPGQETQYF.